Listed below are T cell receptor beta chains from one sample, sequenced in a study of Ad26.COV2.S vaccination and SARS-CoV-2 variants. Sequencing used immunoSEQ multiplex PCR; TCRdb keeps in-frame clones, though not all of them. The profile covers 300,000 to 350,000 clones, with roughly 90% appearing a single time and approximately 4.5% taken by the ten largest. The material was peripheral blood, obtained in a trial of Ad26.COV2.S vaccine versus placebo. The origin of the receptors is a person aged 18-65 years who received the Ad26.COV2.S COVID-19 vaccine or a placebo. The CDR3 runs from the conserved cysteine through the conserved F or W. The D gene is left open where the match is weak. Clone size is stated in some rows and not others, as once, few, many or a class when expanded.

abundance: .
d_gene: .
v_gene: TRBV9
len: 14
j_gene: TRBJ2-1
CDR3nt: TGTGCCAGCAGCCAAGGGTGGGGGGACAATGAGCAGTTCTTC
CDR3aa: CASSQGWGDNEQFF

abundance: .
d_gene: TRBD2
v_gene: TRBV19
len: 15
j_gene: TRBJ2-2
CDR3nt: TGTGCCAGTAGTTTAGCGGGAACAAACACCGGGGAGCTGTTTTTT
CDR3aa: CASSLAGTNTGELFF

abundance: .
d_gene: TRBD2
v_gene: TRBV20-1
len: 14
j_gene: TRBJ2-7
CDR3nt: TGCAGTGCTAGTCCCCTAGCGGGAGAATACGAGCAGTACTTC
CDR3aa: CSASPLAGEYEQYF

abundance: .
d_gene: .
v_gene: TRBV18
len: 18
j_gene: TRBJ1-4
CDR3nt: TGTGCCAGCTCACCCTACGCTGCAGGGAGTGCAACTAATGAAAAACTGTTTTTT
CDR3aa: CASSPYAAGSATNEKLFF

abundance: .
d_gene: TRBD2
v_gene: TRBV9
len: 14
j_gene: TRBJ2-2
CDR3nt: TGTGCCAGCAGCGTGGCTAGCGGGGACCGGGAGCTGTTTTTT
CDR3aa: CASSVASGDRELFF

abundance: .
d_gene: TRBD1
v_gene: TRBV7-6
len: 16
j_gene: TRBJ2-3
CDR3nt: TGTGCCAGCAGCCACCCGAGGACAGGGGGCGCAGATACGCAGTATTTT
CDR3aa: CASSHPRTGGADTQYF

abundance: .
d_gene: .
v_gene: TRBV19
len: 18
j_gene: TRBJ2-2
CDR3nt: TGTGCCAGTAGTGTAATCGGCCGATGGGAACGGAACACCGGGGAGCTGTTTTTT
CDR3aa: CASSVIGRWERNTGELFF

abundance: .
d_gene: TRBD2
v_gene: TRBV28
len: 13
j_gene: TRBJ2-5
CDR3nt: TGTGCCAGCAGATACAGCGGGGGAGAGACCCAGTACTTC
CDR3aa: CASRYSGGETQYF

abundance: .
d_gene: TRBD1
v_gene: TRBV2
len: 16
j_gene: TRBJ1-6
CDR3nt: TGTGCCAGCAGTGAATTCACTGGACAGGGGAATTCACCCCTCCACTTT
CDR3aa: CASSEFTGQGNSPLHF

abundance: .
d_gene: TRBD2
v_gene: TRBV7-8
len: 16
j_gene: TRBJ2-7
CDR3nt: TGTGCCAGCAGCACAGGGACTAGCGGGGATGTACACGAGCAGTACTTC
CDR3aa: CASSTGTSGDVHEQYF

abundance: .
d_gene: TRBD1
v_gene: TRBV24-1
len: 17
j_gene: TRBJ1-2
CDR3nt: TGTGCCACCAGTGATTCCCCCGGACAGGAACTTAACTATGGCTACACCTTC
CDR3aa: CATSDSPGQELNYGYTF

abundance: many
d_gene: TRBD2
v_gene: TRBV30
len: 16
j_gene: TRBJ2-3
CDR3nt: TGTGCCTGGAGTTCCGTTAGCGGGAGCAGCACAGATACGCAGTATTTT
CDR3aa: CAWSSVSGSSTDTQYF

abundance: .
d_gene: .
v_gene: TRBV11-2
len: 11
j_gene: TRBJ1-1
CDR3nt: TGTGCCAGCAGCACCCGAACTGAAGCTTTCTTT
CDR3aa: CASSTRTEAFF

abundance: .
d_gene: .
v_gene: TRBV30
len: 14
j_gene: TRBJ1-5
CDR3nt: TGTGCCTGGAGCCCGGACGGTAAGAATCAGCCCCAGCATTTT
CDR3aa: CAWSPDGKNQPQHF

abundance: once
d_gene: .
v_gene: TRBV6-5
len: 16
j_gene: TRBJ1-6
CDR3nt: TGTGCCAGCAGTTACTCGATTACAGCCTATAATTCACCCCTCCACTTT
CDR3aa: CASSYSITAYNSPLHF

abundance: .
d_gene: .
v_gene: TRBV5-6
len: 12
j_gene: TRBJ2-1
CDR3nt: TGTGCCAGCAGCTTTACAGATTTTGAGCAGTTCTTC
CDR3aa: CASSFTDFEQFF

abundance: once
d_gene: .
v_gene: TRBV5-4
len: 14
j_gene: TRBJ1-4
CDR3nt: TGTGCCAGCAGCTTCGGGCAGCTTAATGAAAAACTGTTTTTT
CDR3aa: CASSFGQLNEKLFF

abundance: .
d_gene: .
v_gene: TRBV28
len: 13
j_gene: TRBJ1-5
CDR3nt: TGTGCCAGCAGTAATGACGGGGATCAGCCCCAGCATTTT
CDR3aa: CASSNDGDQPQHF

abundance: .
d_gene: TRBD2
v_gene: TRBV10-3
len: 13
j_gene: TRBJ2-6
CDR3nt: TGTGCCATCGGGAGGGCTGGGGCCAACGTCCTGACTTTC
CDR3aa: CAIGRAGANVLTF

abundance: few
d_gene: .
v_gene: TRBV7-3
len: 13
j_gene: TRBJ1-1
CDR3nt: TGTGCCAGCAGTCGACGGTCGAACACTGAAGCTTTCTTT
CDR3aa: CASSRRSNTEAFF

abundance: .
d_gene: TRBD2
v_gene: TRBV4-2
len: 16
j_gene: TRBJ2-2
CDR3nt: TGTGCCAGCAGCCCTCCGGGACTAGTAGGCGCCGGGGAGCTGTTTTTT
CDR3aa: CASSPPGLVGAGELFF

abundance: .
d_gene: .
v_gene: TRBV6-6
len: 14
j_gene: TRBJ1-5
CDR3nt: TGTGCCGCCTCGGAGGGGGGGCATTATCAGCCCCAGCATTTT
CDR3aa: CAASEGGHYQPQHF

abundance: few
d_gene: .
v_gene: TRBV10-3
len: 15
j_gene: TRBJ2-1
CDR3nt: TGTGCCATCAGGGATCTTGGACTATCCTACAATGAGCAGTTCTTC
CDR3aa: CAIRDLGLSYNEQFF

abundance: .
d_gene: TRBD1
v_gene: TRBV25-1
len: 15
j_gene: TRBJ1-2
CDR3nt: TGTGCCAGCAGTGAAGGGGACAGCCGGCTATATGGCTACACCTTC
CDR3aa: CASSEGDSRLYGYTF

abundance: .
d_gene: TRBD1
v_gene: TRBV2
len: 14
j_gene: TRBJ1-5
CDR3nt: TGTGCCAGCAGTGGGACAGGGAAGGGACAGCCCCAGCATTTT
CDR3aa: CASSGTGKGQPQHF

abundance: .
d_gene: .
v_gene: TRBV2
len: 14
j_gene: TRBJ1-1
CDR3nt: TGTGCCAGCAGTGAAGACAGGGTGAACACTGAAGCTTTCTTT
CDR3aa: CASSEDRVNTEAFF

abundance: .
d_gene: .
v_gene: TRBV28
len: 15
j_gene: TRBJ2-7
CDR3nt: TGTGCCAGCAGTCCCCGCCTTAACGAAGGGGACGAGCAGTACTTC
CDR3aa: CASSPRLNEGDEQYF

abundance: .
d_gene: TRBD1
v_gene: TRBV19
len: 16
j_gene: TRBJ1-3
CDR3nt: TGTGCCAGTAGGGACGGACAGGGGGCGAGTGGAAACACCATATATTTT
CDR3aa: CASRDGQGASGNTIYF

abundance: .
d_gene: TRBD2
v_gene: TRBV5-1
len: 16
j_gene: TRBJ2-5
CDR3nt: TGCGCCAGCAGCCTGGGACTAGCGGGATTGGGGGAGACCCAGTACTTC
CDR3aa: CASSLGLAGLGETQYF

abundance: .
d_gene: .
v_gene: TRBV5-8
len: 11
j_gene: TRBJ2-1
CDR3nt: TGTGCCAGCCGAAACTACAATGAGCAGTTCTTC
CDR3aa: CASRNYNEQFF

abundance: .
d_gene: .
v_gene: TRBV4-3
len: 13
j_gene: TRBJ1-5
CDR3nt: TGCGCCAGCAGCCGAGGGATTTATCAGCCCCAGCATTTT
CDR3aa: CASSRGIYQPQHF

abundance: .
d_gene: .
v_gene: TRBV6-1
len: 13
j_gene: TRBJ1-1
CDR3nt: TGTGCCAGCAGTGAAGCGCGGGACACTGAAGCTTTCTTT
CDR3aa: CASSEARDTEAFF

abundance: .
d_gene: .
v_gene: TRBV29-1
len: 16
j_gene: TRBJ1-3
CDR3nt: TGCAGCGTTGAAGACGGACAGCTCTCCTCTGGAAACACCATATATTTT
CDR3aa: CSVEDGQLSSGNTIYF

abundance: .
d_gene: .
v_gene: TRBV7-9
len: 17
j_gene: TRBJ2-3
CDR3nt: TGTGCCAGCAGCTTAGCCCCGACAGGACTCAACACAGATACGCAGTATTTT
CDR3aa: CASSLAPTGLNTDTQYF

abundance: .
d_gene: TRBD1
v_gene: TRBV20-1
len: 15
j_gene: TRBJ2-7
CDR3nt: TGCAGTGCTAGTCGGGGACAGGGGGATTACTACGAGCAGTACTTC
CDR3aa: CSASRGQGDYYEQYF

abundance: .
d_gene: TRBD2
v_gene: TRBV29-1
len: 14
j_gene: TRBJ2-1
CDR3nt: TGCAGCGTGGGGGCAGCGGGAGGGCCCAATGAGCAGTTCTTC
CDR3aa: CSVGAAGGPNEQFF

abundance: .
d_gene: TRBD1
v_gene: TRBV5-1
len: 14
j_gene: TRBJ1-4
CDR3nt: TGCGCCAGCAGCTCGGGACAGGGAGGGGAAAAACTGTTTTTT
CDR3aa: CASSSGQGGEKLFF